A single sample gave rise to the 18 T cell receptor beta chains below, sequenced in a study of early T cells in non-severe SARS-CoV-2 infection. TCRdb fed the 5' RACE reads into MiXCR, producing one record per CDR3 protein. The table lists around 81,000 distinct CDR3 sequences, around 14% of them singletons, with 10% to 11% in the top ten. Input material: whole blood. The receptors originated from an adult who was a healthcare worker with PCR-confirmed SARS-CoV-2 infection or an uninfected control (not recorded which).

The genes are TRBV11-2 and TRBJ1-4; TRBD1 matches at 10 bases. Per germline, CDR1 SGHAT and CDR2 FQNNGV. The CDR3 is 14 residues long. Trimming removed 4 bases from V and 5 bases from J; junction bases left unmatched: 1. CDR3 region: CASSWGQGNEKLFF. The CDR3 bases are TGTGCCAGCAGCTGGGGACAGGGGAATGAAAAACTGTTTTTT.

This chain uses TRBV13 with TRBJ2-2; possible D gene TRBD1, 5 bases. Germline V gene data show CDR1 as PRHDT and CDR2 as FYEKMQ (reference sequence). V shed 5 bases and J shed 3 bases, with 10 bases lying between them. The CDR3 runs to 14 residues. The CDR3 protein is CASSPPRDTGELFF. CDR3 coding DNA: TGTGCCAGCAGCCCCCCCAGGGACACCGGGGAGCTGTTTTTT.

This clonotype has ten or more counts. The chain links TRBV7-8 to TRBJ2-3; D not certain. Germline-derived CDR1 and CDR2 are SGHVS and FQNEAQ. V lost 4 bases and J lost 6, with 17 bases in between. The CDR3 is 15 amino acids. The CDR3 DNA follows: TGTGCCAGCAGCTCCTCAACCGGCCGTACCGATACGCAGTATTTT. Its translation: CASSSSTGRTDTQYF.

A few counts support this clonotype. The CDR3 sequence is CASSLEGLEAFF. CDR3 nucleotide sequence: TGTGCCAGCAGTTTGGAAGGACTTGAAGCTTTCTTT. The genes are TRBV12-3 or TRBV12-4 and TRBJ1-1; the D is unclear. V lost 3 bases and J 7 bases, leaving 9 bases between the germline ends. The CDR3 contains 12 residues.

V and J are TRBV7-9 and TRBJ2-2; 8 bases are shared with TRBD1. Germline-derived CDR1 and CDR2 are SEHNR and FQNEAQ (reference sequence). V shed 10 bases, J shed 6 bases, and the junction held 4 bases outside the gene matches. The CDR3 covers 12 residues. CDR3 sequence (DNA): TGTGCCACCCGGGGACAGGCCGGGGAGCTGTTTTTT. Residues: CATRGQAGELFF.

This clonotype was observed many times. This chain links TRBV16 with TRBJ1-1, with no clear D. The CDR3 is 13 amino acids. V was shortened by 2 bases and J by 4 bases, with 8 bases between the two germline ends. Per the germline V gene, CDR1 is KGHSY and CDR2 is FQNENV. The DNA for the CDR3 is TGTGCCAGCAGCCAAAATACTGGCACTGAAGCTTTCTTT. This translates into CASSQNTGTEAFF.

This clonotype was counted many times. The CDR3 loop is CASTRAGGRGNEQFF. In nucleotides, the CDR3 is TGTGCCAGCACCCGTGCGGGGGGCAGGGGAAATGAGCAGTTCTTC. The chain is built from TRBV12-3 or TRBV12-4 and TRBJ2-1; 8 nucleotides agree with TRBD2. The CDR3 spans 15 residues. J gave up 7 bases and V 7 bases, and 12 bases lay outside the gene matches.

The sample holds a few counts of this clonotype. The J gene is TRBJ1-6, the V gene TRBV25-1, with unresolved D. V was cut by 1 base and J by 6 bases, with 4 bases left in between. CDR3 size: 13 residues. CDR1 and CDR2 (germline): MGHDK, SYGVNS. The CDR3 is CASSESPNSPLHF. CDR3 DNA: TGTGCCAGCAGTGAATCCCCTAATTCACCCCTCCACTTT.

CDR3 in DNA: TGCAGTGCTAGCTCGGGAAGCTCCTATAATTCACCCCTCCACTTT. It encodes CSASSGSSYNSPLHF. V usage is TRBV20-1 and J usage is TRBJ1-6; no clear D gene. This CDR3 is built from 15 residues. V lost 3 bases to trimming and J lost 0 bases, with 9 bases between them. The germline V gene encodes CDR1 DFQATT and CDR2 SNEGSKA (reference sequence).

This clonotype was detected only a few times. The J gene is TRBJ2-5, the V gene TRBV14; TRBD1 is a possible D gene (6 bases). Trimming removed 2 bases from V and 4 bases from J, with 11 bases in between. The germline CDR1 and CDR2 sequences are SGHDN and FVKESK. The CDR3 consists of 14 residues. The DNA of the CDR3 is TGTGCCAGCAGCCAATCGACAGGTTTAGAGACCCAGTACTTC. Its translation: CASSQSTGLETQYF.

The chain links TRBV25-1 to TRBJ1-1, with D possibly being TRBD1 (6 bases). Germline CDR1 and CDR2: MGHDK and SYGVNS. This CDR3 has 15 amino acids. The V gene lost 4 bases and the J gene lost 1 base, with 13 bases spanning the gap. The CDR3 nucleotides read TGTGCCAGCAGTGCACGACAGGCAAAGAACACTGAAGCTTTCTTT. Protein sequence: CASSARQAKNTEAFF.

This clonotype was seen many times. The chain joins TRBV7-2 to TRBJ1-5, with D unresolved. With 3 bases removed from V and 6 bases from J, the gap between germline ends came to 9 bases. Germline CDR1 SGHTA, CDR2 FQGNSA. The CDR3 contains 13 residues. The DNA for the CDR3 is TGTGCCAGCAGCTTCGATTGGATTCAGCCCCAGCATTTT. Translation: CASSFDWIQPQHF.

The rearrangement joins TRBV5-1 to TRBJ2-3, with D perhaps being TRBD1 or TRBD2 (5 bases each). The CDR3 spans 14 residues. Trimming left V 6 bases short and J 5 bases short, with 16 bases between. Germline CDR1 and CDR2: SGHRS and YFSETQ. The CDR3 DNA reads as TGCGCCAGCATTGAGGGGTCCACACAAGATACGCAGTATTTT. This encodes CASIEGSTQDTQYF.

This clonotype was seen at least ten times. This chain connects TRBV3-1 to TRBJ1-1; a weak D match, TRBD1 (5 bases). V was pared by 0 bases and J by 4 bases, with 12 bases between. Germline values: CDR1 LGHDT, CDR2 YNNKEL (reference sequence). The CDR3 sequence is 15 residues long. The CDR3 DNA reads as TGTGCCAGCAGCCAAGACTTGGGGACCGGCACTGAAGCTTTCTTT. Amino acids: CASSQDLGTGTEAFF.

This chain joins TRBV12-3 or TRBV12-4 and TRBJ2-7; the match to TRBD1 covers 7 bases. This CDR3 is 15 amino acids long. With 8 bases clipped from V and 0 bases from J, the junction kept 10 bases outside the gene matches. The CDR3 sequence: CASSQGGAGSYEQYF. The CDR3 DNA is TGTGCCAGCTCGCAAGGGGGCGCGGGCTCCTACGAGCAGTACTTC.

This clonotype appeared a few times. The chain combines TRBV2 with TRBJ1-5, with D uncertain. The V and J ends lost 3 bases and 1 base respectively, with 7 bases between them. The CDR3 totals 14 residues. Germline CDR1 and CDR2: SNHLY and FYNNEI. The CDR3 reads CASSEQGSNQPQHF. In DNA, the CDR3 is TGTGCCAGCAGTGAGCAAGGGAGCAATCAGCCCCAGCATTTT.

This clonotype came up a few times. The chain recombines TRBV6-6 with TRBJ2-1; 11 bases match TRBD2. The V segment lost 0 bases and the J segment 8 bases; nucleotides outside the gene matches: 0. This CDR3 contains 14 residues. Germline V gives CDR1 MNHNY, CDR2 SVGAGI (reference sequence). CDR3 nucleotide sequence: TGTGCCAGCAGTTACTCGGGACTAGCGGATGAGCAGTTCTTC. This codes for CASSYSGLADEQFF.

The chain employs TRBV20-1 and TRBJ2-7; TRBD1 matches 8 bases. Trimming cost V 0 bases and J 2 bases; bases outside gene matches: 6. Germline values: CDR1 DFQATT, CDR2 SNEGSKA (reference sequence). The CDR3 totals 15 residues. The CDR3 nucleotides are TGCAGTGCTAGAGATTTAAGGGACAGGCCCTACGAGCAGTACTTC. Residues: CSARDLRDRPYEQYF.